The rows below give T cell receptor beta chains drawn from one sample of a study of blood T cells in healthy people across ages. TCRdb reprocessed the 5' RACE reads via MiXCR and lists one record per CDR3 protein. The table lists fewer than 1,000,000 distinct CDR3 sequences, around 50% of them singletons, with roughly 18% in the top ten. The specimen sequenced was blood. These receptors all stem from a man older than 75 in good health. CDR3s include the opening cysteine and the closing phenylalanine or tryptophan. D genes are given only for firm matches. Not all rows give a size; the values are once, few, many and, for expanded clones, a class.

>.|TRBJ2-4|TRBV5-1|many
TGCGCCAGCAGCTTGGCCGGGGTACCGGAAAACATTCAGTACTTC
CASSLAGVPENIQYF
>TRBD2|TRBJ2-5|TRBV3-1|.
TGTGCCAGCAGCCAAGATCGGGAGGGTGCGGGGACCCAGTACTTC
CASSQDREGAGTQYF
>.|TRBJ2-7|TRBV6-6|.
TGTGCCAGCAGCCCCCCCCGGGAGACAAACGAGCAGTACTTC
CASSPPRETNEQYF
>TRBD2|TRBJ2-1|TRBV28|.
TGTGCCAGCAGTTCCCCTGGGGGTAGCGGGAGTCACAATGAGCAGTTCTTC
CASSSPGGSGSHNEQFF
>TRBD2|TRBJ2-7|TRBV6-5|.
TGTGCCAGCAGTTACGCGGAGCGTGGGACTAGCGGGAACCAGTACTTC
CASSYAERGTSGNQYF
>.|TRBJ2-1|TRBV4-2|.
TGTGCCAGCAGCCAAGATGCGAGGGACCAAGAGACCCAGTTCTTC
CASSQDARDQETQFF
>.|TRBJ2-7|TRBV10-3|.
TGTGCCATCAGCCAAACCCTCTCCGAGCAGTACTTC
CAISQTLSEQYF
>.|TRBJ2-7|TRBV29-1|.
TGCAGCGTTGAAACTTATCGGTACGAGCAGTACTTC
CSVETYRYEQYF
>.|TRBJ1-1|TRBV4-3|.
TGCGCCAGCAGCCAAGATCTAGGGAACACTGAAGCTTTCTTT
CASSQDLGNTEAFF
>.|TRBJ1-2|TRBV11-2|.
TGTGCCAGCAGCTACAACCGGGACGGGAGCGGGGGCTACACCTTC
CASSYNRDGSGGYTF
>.|TRBJ2-1|TRBV5-1|.
TGCGCCAGCAGCTTTTCGGCGACTAGTGAGCAGTTCTTC
CASSFSATSEQFF
>.|TRBJ1-4|TRBV10-1|.
TGCGCCAGCACCACGACGGGGACATCCAATGAAAAACTGTTTTTT
CASTTTGTSNEKLFF
>.|TRBJ2-5|TRBV11-3|few
TGTGCCAGCAGCTTCAAGGGGCGTGGGACCCAGTACTTC
CASSFKGRGTQYF
>TRBD2|TRBJ2-7|TRBV29-1|many
TGCAGCGTGCAGGGGGGGACTAGCGGCCCCTACGAGCAGTACTTC
CSVQGGTSGPYEQYF
>TRBD2|TRBJ2-1|TRBV20-1|.
TGCAGTGCTAGAGATCCGTCTAGCGGGATATACGAGCAGTTCTTC
CSARDPSSGIYEQFF
>.|TRBJ2-5|TRBV24-1|.
TGTGCCACCAGGGACTGGGGGTTCCAAGAGACCCAGTACTTC
CATRDWGFQETQYF
>.|TRBJ2-3|TRBV7-2|few
TGTGCCAGCAGCCCTGGACTACAAACAGATACGCAGTATTTT
CASSPGLQTDTQYF
>TRBD2|TRBJ2-1|TRBV11-3|few
TGTGCCAGCAGCTCCACTAGCGGGATTGGCTATGAGCAGTTCTTC
CASSSTSGIGYEQFF
>.|TRBJ2-5|TRBV21-1|.
TGTGCCAGCAGCAATGGGGTTGGGACTAGCGGGAGAGGATCTTACAATGAGCAGTACTTC
CASSNGVGTSGRGSYNEQYF
>.|TRBJ2-3|TRBV5-5|.
TGTGCCAGCAGCCCCGAAACAGGGTTCCTCACCACAGATACGCAGTATTTT
CASSPETGFLTTDTQYF
>TRBD2|TRBJ2-2|TRBV28|.
TGTGCCACCCAGTTAGGCGGGAGGAACACCGGGGAGCTGTTTTTT
CATQLGGRNTGELFF
>.|TRBJ2-3|TRBV11-3|.
TGTGCCAGCAGCTTAGAAGGGGCAAGGGATACGCAGTATTTT
CASSLEGARDTQYF
>TRBD2|TRBJ2-7|TRBV7-2|few
TGTGCCAGCAGCCACCAGTCGGGACTAGCACGAACAAGCTCCTACGAGCAGTACTTC
CASSHQSGLARTSSYEQYF
>.|TRBJ2-2|TRBV14|many
TGTGCCAGCAGCCCCTACACCGGGGAGCTGTTTTTT
CASSPYTGELFF
>.|TRBJ1-2|TRBV20-1|many
TGCAGTGCCGCGACGGGGGGGCATGGCTACACCTTC
CSAATGGHGYTF
>.|TRBJ2-1|TRBV7-2|.
TGTGCCAGCGTCCCTTCCCGGGGGCAGGGTCACAATGAGCAGTTCTTC
CASVPSRGQGHNEQFF
>.|TRBJ1-1|TRBV3-1|.
TGTGCCAGCAGCCAGGCCACAGTGAACACTGAAGCTTTCTTT
CASSQATVNTEAFF
>TRBD1|TRBJ1-5|TRBV7-2|few
TGTGCCAGCAGCTCCGGACAGGGGGATTATCAGCCCCAGCATTTT
CASSSGQGDYQPQHF
>.|TRBJ2-1|TRBV5-1|.
TGCGCCAGCAGCTTAGACCAGGGAGCCCACCAGGGGCAGTTCTTC
CASSLDQGAHQGQFF
>TRBD1|TRBJ1-1|TRBV7-9|.
TGTGCCAGCAGCCACGGACAGGGGAAGACTGAAGCTTTCTTT
CASSHGQGKTEAFF
>.|TRBJ2-7|TRBV5-1|.
TGCGCCAGCAGCCGACTCCCCAGGGAAGGCGAGCAGTACTTC
CASSRLPREGEQYF
>.|TRBJ1-1|TRBV30|.
TGTGCCTGGATTAATGGGGGGATGGAGAACACTGAAGCTTTCTTT
CAWINGGMENTEAFF
>TRBD2|TRBJ2-3|TRBV12-3/TRBV12-4|few
TGTGCCAGCAGTTTCGCAGCGGGAGGATCGGATACGCAGTATTTT
CASSFAAGGSDTQYF